Shown below are 9 T cell receptor beta chains from a single sample sequenced in a study of blood T cell repertoires in COVID-19. Using immunoSEQ multiplex PCR, the repertoire was profiled, and TCRdb retains in-frame clones only, with some absent. The table records some 160,000 clones, roughly 80% of them present only once. The sequenced sample consisted of PBMCs or T cells enriched from blood (not recorded which). The receptors here all came from a woman in her 50s who had recovered from COVID-19.

The chain is built from TRBV27 and TRBJ2-5; 8 bases agree with TRBD1. This CDR3 has 17 residues. Germline CDR1 reads MNHEY; CDR2 reads SMNVEV (reference sequence). After removal of 1 base from V and 1 base from J, the junction contained 8 bases not matched to a gene. CDR3 coding DNA: TGTGCCAGCAGTTTATTGGGACCCGGGACAGGCCAAGAGACCCAGTACTTC. Protein sequence: CASSLLGPGTGQETQYF.

This clone was seen a few times. The CDR3 here is CASSQGAGRRTEAFF. The CDR3 DNA sequence: TGCGCCAGCAGCCAAGGGGCAGGGAGGAGAACTGAAGCTTTCTTT. The rearrangement uses TRBV4-3 and TRBJ1-1, with a weak D call TRBD1 (5 bases). The CDR3 covers 15 residues. The germline gives CDR1 LGHNA, CDR2 YSLEER. The germline V and J ends were trimmed by 1 base and 5 bases, with 14 bases remaining between them.

This clone was seen a few times. The V call is TRBV3-1 (or the pseudogene TRBV3-2), the J call TRBJ1-2; D is perhaps TRBD1 (5 bases). CDR1 is LGHDT, CDR2 YNNKEL, per germline (reference sequence). The CDR3 covers 15 residues. V gave up 5 bases and J gave up 1 base, with 14 bases separating them. CDR3 in DNA: TGTGCCAGCAGCTCTAACTCCGGGGGTAACTATGGCTACACCTTC. This sequence encodes CASSSNSGGNYGYTF.

CDR3 sequence (DNA): TGTGCCAGCAGCTGGGGGGGACAGGGGTACATTCAGTACTTC. The encoded protein is CASSWGGQGYIQYF. The chain couples TRBV11-3 to TRBJ2-4; 10 bases line up with TRBD1. J lost 8 bases, V lost 4 bases, and 5 bases had no gene match. This CDR3 region has 14 residues. Germline lookup yields CDR1 SGHNT and CDR2 YENEEA.

This clone was observed a handful of times. The V and J genes are TRBV4-3 and TRBJ1-1, with D hard to call. Trimming took 0 bases from V and 7 from J, leaving 18 bases between them. Germline V CDR1 and CDR2: LGHNA, YSLEER. CDR3 size: 16 residues. CDR3 loop: CASSQENLPLGYEAFF. CDR3 nucleotides: TGCGCCAGCAGCCAAGAGAATCTTCCTTTGGGCTATGAAGCTTTCTTT.

V usage is TRBV3-1 (or the pseudogene TRBV3-2) and J usage is TRBJ1-2; 8 bases are shared with TRBD1. The germline CDR1 and CDR2 sequences are LGHDT and YNNKEL (reference sequence). After removal of 4 bases from V and 0 bases from J, the junction contained 4 bases not matched to a gene. CDR3 size: 15 residues. CDR3 in DNA: TGTGCCAGCAGCCGAGGACAGGGCCCTAACTATGGCTACACCTTC. Translation: CASSRGQGPNYGYTF.

The chain couples TRBV7-3 to TRBJ2-4; D might be TRBD1 (6 bases). V was clipped by 5 bases and J by 1 base, with 24 bases between them. CDR1 and CDR2 (germline): SGHTA, FQGTGA. The CDR3 extends over 19 amino acids. DNA of the CDR3: TGTGCCAGCAGCATCGGTCCGGCAGGGGATTTAGGGGCCAAAAACATTCAGTACTTC. Translation: CASSIGPAGDLGAKNIQYF.

V and J are TRBV5-4 and TRBJ2-1, with D possibly being TRBD2 (6 bases). The germline CDR1 and CDR2 sequences are SGHNT and YYREEE (reference sequence). The CDR3 sequence is 16 residues long. Trimming shortened V by 2 bases and J by 4 bases, and 16 bases separated the two germline ends. CDR3: CASSLPNLGGYNEQFF. CDR3 coding DNA: TGTGCCAGCAGCTTACCCAACCTCGGGGGTTACAATGAGCAGTTCTTC. The full variable domain, completed using reference TRBV5-4 and TRBJ2-1, is ETGVTQSPTHLIKTRGQQVTLRCSSQSGHNTVSWYQQALGQGPQFIFQYYREEENGRGNFPPRFSGLQFPNYSSELNVNALELDDSALYLCASSLPNLGGYNEQFFGPGTRLTVL.

This clone was counted only a few times. J is TRBJ1-1 and V is TRBV6-5; D is possibly TRBD1 (6 bases). The CDR3 extends over 14 amino acids. V lost 2 bases, J lost 6 bases, and 13 bases lay in between. The germline gives CDR1 MNHEY, CDR2 SVGAGI. The CDR3 DNA reads TGTGCCAGCAGTTACCGGAGGCGGGGGCCTGAAGCTTTCTTT. It translates to CASSYRRRGPEAFF.